Sequencing of this TCR beta chain was carried out in a study of regulatory T cells in long-lasting Graves disease. Libraries of TCR beta came from iRepertoire HTBI primers plus Arm-PCR of CDR3 regions. TCRdb used MiXCR to reprocess the multiplex PCR reads, holding one entry per CDR3 protein. In the table there are around 510,000 distinct CDR3 sequences, more than 20% of which are singletons. This CDR3 has 14 residues. The germline V and J ends were trimmed by 4 bases and 0 bases, with 9 bases remaining between them. Looked up from germline, CDR1 is ENHRY and CDR2 is SYGVKD. The time point is: persistent/refractory GD, antithyroid drugs over 5 years with positive TRAb. The TCR library was prepared using RNA isolated from PBMCs. The authors drew 9 to 10 milliliters of peripheral blood into EDTA tubes.

This TCR was sampled from a female donor with Graves disease. The chain joins TRBV10-3 to TRBJ1-2, with unresolved D. This sample comprised peripheral blood mononuclear cells (PBMCs), obtained when the disease was refractory, from a patient treated with antithyroid drugs. CDR3: CAISASAANYGYTF. The CDR3 DNA is TGTGCCATCAGTGCGTCAGCAGCTAACTATGGCTACACCTTC.